The clone carrying this TCR beta chain was picked up one time. This record belongs to a study of control samples from healthy donors and cancer patients. Generated by immunoSEQ multiplex PCR, the TCRdb table keeps only in-frame clones and is missing some. The sample lists some 130,000 clones, approximately 86% occurring once. V dropped 5 bases and J dropped 3; count of bases not matched to a gene: 4. This CDR3 comprises 15 residues. CDR1 and CDR2 (germline): SGHTA, FQGNSA. Sample: blood. The genes are TRBV7-2 and TRBJ1-6, with 7 bases aligning to TRBD1. The clonotype comes from a woman aged 25 to 39 in good health. The CDR3 region is CASSIGTDYNSPLHF. The DNA of the CDR3 is TGTGCCAGCAGCATAGGGACAGACTATAATTCACCCCTCCACTTT.